This passage covers 22 T cell receptor beta chains from one sample sequenced in a study of T cells after yellow fever vaccination (dated by TCRdb to the late 2010s). The protocol used for the library was 5' RACE. Sequencing used an Illumina NovaSeq 6000. Starting from the raw public reads, TCRdb applied fastp trimming at Q25, assembled clones with MiXCR and retained in-frame beta chains. CDR3 protein duplicates are merged, each entry listing the most common genes and DNA. Present in this sample are more than 300,000 distinct CDR3 sequences, approximately 12% of which were seen just once. The top ten hold 3.3% of the sample. The intended sense of this specimen's treatment or condition label: live attenuated yellow fever vaccine strain. The sample consisted of CD4+ T cells sorted from PBMCs, taken 45 days after the yellow fever booster vaccination. The origin of the receptors is a man in his late teens or twenties who received the YFV17D yellow fever vaccine.

This clonotype has just a few counts. The chain is built from TRBV7-3 and TRBJ2-3, with 7 positions matching TRBD1. The CDR3 sequence is 15 residues long. J lost 1 base, V lost 5 bases, and 6 bases had no gene match. CDR1 and CDR2 (germline): SGHTA, FQGTGA. CDR3 residues: CASSTIGQGTDTQYF. DNA of the CDR3: TGTGCCAGCAGCACTATCGGACAGGGCACAGATACGCAGTATTTT.

This rearrangement joins TRBV5-1 to TRBJ1-2, with 10 bases that match TRBD1. V lost 0 bases, J lost 6 bases, and 2 bases stayed unmatched. The germline gives CDR1 SGHRS, CDR2 YFSETQ. The CDR3 has 14 residues. The CDR3 bases are TGCGCCAGCAGCTTGGCCGGGACAGGGGATGGCTACACCTTC. This codes for CASSLAGTGDGYTF.

There are a few counts of this clonotype. This chain joins TRBV7-3 and TRBJ2-1, with 7 bases aligning to TRBD1. The germline gives CDR1 SGHTA, CDR2 FQGTGA. This CDR3 contains 15 residues. The junction had 4 bases not matched to a gene; V was cut back by 1 base and J by 4 bases. CDR3: CASSLNGQEYNEQFF. DNA for the CDR3: TGTGCCAGCAGCTTAAACGGACAGGAGTACAATGAGCAGTTCTTC.

In its sample, this clonotype was seen a few times. The rearrangement uses TRBV5-1 and TRBJ2-7; 7 nucleotides match TRBD1. The CDR3 extends over 14 amino acids. Germline CDR1 SGHRS, CDR2 YFSETQ. Trimming at V came to 1 base and at J to 2 bases, leaving 3 bases not matched to a gene. The CDR3 protein is CASSLLQGAYEQYF. In DNA form, the CDR3 reads TGCGCCAGCAGCTTGTTGCAGGGGGCCTACGAGCAGTACTTC. Full variable domain (remainder filled in from reference TRBV5-1 and TRBJ2-7): KAGVTQTPRYLIKTRGQQVTLSCSPISGHRSVSWYQQTPGQGLQFLFEYFSETQRNKGNFPGRFSGRQFSNSRSEMNVSTLELGDSALYLCASSLLQGAYEQYFGPGTRLTVT.

This clonotype was counted at least ten times. The chain couples TRBV4-3 to TRBJ2-3, with 7 bases lining up with TRBD2. Germline V lookup: CDR1 LGHNA, CDR2 YSLEER. The CDR3 extends over 13 amino acids. The V gene end was trimmed by 3 bases and the J gene end by 6 bases; junction bases not matched to a gene: 3. In DNA form, the CDR3 reads TGCGCCAGCAGCCACACTAGCGAGGATACGCAGTATTTT. It encodes CASSHTSEDTQYF.

The rearrangement joins TRBV7-2 to TRBJ2-3; 8 bases line up with TRBD2. The CDR3 consists of 16 residues. The germline CDR1 and CDR2 sequences are SGHTA and FQGNSA. V dropped 2 bases and J dropped 0; count of bases not matched to a gene: 4. CDR3 DNA: TGTGCCAGCAGCTTATCTAGCGGGTTCAGCACAGATACGCAGTATTTT. Translated, it gives CASSLSSGFSTDTQYF.

The chain is built from TRBV5-1 and TRBJ2-4, with D possibly TRBD1 on 5 matching bases. The germline V gene encodes CDR1 SGHRS and CDR2 YFSETQ. With 4 bases removed from V and 3 bases from J, the gap between germline ends came to 20 bases. The CDR3 is 17 amino acids. The CDR3 DNA follows: TGCGCCAGCAGCCTTGGAGTAGACAGATTAGACAAAAACATTCAGTACTTC. Protein: CASSLGVDRLDKNIQYF.

The gene calls are TRBV6-5 and TRBJ1-6; 11 positions match TRBD1. Germline CDR1 is MNHEY and CDR2 is SVGAGI. Trimming removed 6 bases from V and 4 bases from J; junction bases left unmatched: 8. The CDR3 is made up of 17 amino acids. The CDR3 coding sequence is TGTGCCAGCAGCATACGCGGGACAGGGGGTTATAATTCACCCCTCCACTTT. It yields the protein CASSIRGTGGYNSPLHF.

V and J are TRBV6-5 and TRBJ1-1; 7 bases line up with TRBD1. V shed 2 bases and J 3 bases; nucleotides not matched to a gene: 6. The CDR3 totals 15 residues. Germline CDR1 reads MNHEY; CDR2 reads SVGAGI. This CDR3 is CASSYAKGAYTEAFF. The DNA of the CDR3 is TGTGCCAGCAGTTACGCCAAGGGGGCTTACACTGAAGCTTTCTTT.

This clonotype came up many times. The rearrangement links TRBV7-2 to TRBJ2-7, with 9 bases identical to TRBD1. CDR3 length equals 16 residues. V shed 2 bases, J shed 2 bases, and the junction held 7 bases outside the gene matches. CDR1 and CDR2 from the germline V gene are SGHTA and FQGNSA. The CDR3 DNA follows: TGTGCCAGCAGCTTAAGTGGGACAGGGATCCCCTACGAGCAGTACTTC. It is translated as CASSLSGTGIPYEQYF.

This clonotype showed up just a few times. The CDR3 is CASSFDPKVIQYF. CDR3 DNA sequence: TGTGCCAGCAGCTTCGACCCAAAGGTCATTCAGTACTTC. This chain joins TRBV12-3 or TRBV12-4 and TRBJ2-4; D not resolved. With 6 bases removed from V and 9 bases from J, the gap between germline ends came to 15 bases. The CDR3 has 13 amino acids.

This clonotype was seen more than once but under ten times. The chain employs TRBV11-1 and TRBJ1-1, with unresolved D. The CDR3 is 11 residues long. Germline CDR1 reads SGHAT; CDR2 reads FQDESV (reference sequence). Trimming removed 8 bases from V and 3 bases from J, with 7 bases in between. The CDR3 sequence: CASREDTEAFF. The CDR3 DNA reads as TGTGCCAGCCGGGAGGACACTGAAGCTTTCTTT. Looking up the rest from reference TRBV11-1 and TRBJ1-1 gives the full variable domain: EAEVAQSPRYKITEKSQAVAFWCDPISGHATLYWYRQILGQGPELLVQFQDESVVDDSQLPKDRFSAERLKGVDSTLKIQPAELGDSAMYLCASREDTEAFFGQGTRLTVV.

This clonotype was observed a handful of times. The chain has TRBV6-2 or TRBV6-3 and TRBJ1-6; D might be TRBD1 (5 bases). The V end was cut by 6 bases, the J end by 7 bases, with 19 bases between. The germline V gene has CDR1 MNHEY and CDR2 SVGEGT. The CDR3 is 16 residues long. The CDR3 loop is CASSSRGGAQNSPLHF. DNA of the CDR3: TGTGCCAGCAGCTCCCGGGGAGGGGCCCAGAATTCACCCCTCCACTTT.

This chain connects TRBV7-2 to TRBJ2-7, with D unresolved. There are 15 residues in the CDR3. The germline CDR1 and CDR2 sequences are SGHTA and FQGNSA. Trimming took off 2 bases at V and 0 bases at J, with 11 bases between the two ends. CDR3 in amino acids: CASSLSAVSSYEQYV. CDR3 DNA: TGTGCCAGCAGCTTATCGGCGGTGAGCTCCTACGAGCAGTACGTC.

There are many counts of this clonotype. The chain has TRBV12-3 or TRBV12-4 and TRBJ2-6, with no clear D. Trimming cost V 3 bases and J 0 bases, with 9 bases left between them. This CDR3 comprises 16 residues. The CDR3 spells CASSLFPLSGANVLTF. CDR3 DNA sequence: TGTGCCAGCAGTTTGTTTCCCCTCTCTGGGGCCAACGTCCTGACTTTC.

Many counts were recorded for this clonotype. V is TRBV2 and J is TRBJ2-3; no firm D call. Germline CDR1 SNHLY, CDR2 FYNNEI. This CDR3 contains 11 residues. The ends were cut back, 2 bases at V and 4 bases at J, with 1 base in the middle. CDR3 nucleotides: TGTGCCAGCAGTGAACCAGATACGCAGTATTTT. It encodes CASSEPDTQYF.

The chain joins TRBV19 to TRBJ2-2; 7 bases agree with TRBD1. The CDR3 extends over 15 amino acids. The V gene's germline CDR1 is LNHDA and CDR2 SQIVND (reference sequence). The trim removed 6 bases at V and 3 bases at J, leaving 7 bases unmatched. The CDR3 coding sequence is TGTGCCAGTAGCGAGGGGGCGCGGGACACCGGGGAGCTGTTTTTT. Translating gives CASSEGARDTGELFF.

The table lists this clonotype with a few counts. This chain uses TRBV10-3 with TRBJ1-5; 9 positions match TRBD1. Germline V gives CDR1 ENHRY, CDR2 SYGVKD. With V trimmed by 11 bases and J by 6 bases, 11 bases remained unmatched. The CDR3 has 14 amino acids. CDR3 nucleotide sequence: TGTGCCGCCAAGGGGACAGGGCTTAGTCAGCCCCAGCATTTT. Amino acid sequence: CAAKGTGLSQPQHF.

This clonotype has a handful of counts. The V and J genes are TRBV3-1 and TRBJ1-4, with D unclear. CDR1 and CDR2 from the germline V gene are LGHDT and YNNKEL (reference sequence). This CDR3 region has 14 residues. V was cut by 0 bases and J by 10 bases, with 12 bases left in between. The CDR3 sequence: CASSQDTLGRKLFF. The CDR3 nucleotides read TGTGCCAGCAGCCAAGACACGTTGGGAAGAAAACTGTTTTTT.

In this sample, this clonotype turned up a few times. V usage is TRBV5-1 and J usage is TRBJ2-5; 11 nucleotides match TRBD2. The CDR3 has 15 amino acids. Germline CDR1 and CDR2: SGHRS and YFSETQ. J gave up 3 bases and V 5 bases, and 6 bases lay outside the gene matches. Here the CDR3 DNA reads TGCGCCAGCAGTAATAAGGGACTAGCGGAAGAGACCCAGTACTTC. It yields the protein CASSNKGLAEETQYF.

The chain links TRBV10-3 to TRBJ2-7, with D maybe TRBD2 (6 bases). The V end was cut by 2 bases, the J end by 7 bases, with 12 bases between. The CDR3 consists of 13 residues. The germline CDR1 and CDR2 sequences are ENHRY and SYGVKD. This CDR3 reads CAISEGGAGEQYV. The CDR3 DNA reads TGTGCCATCAGTGAGGGCGGGGCCGGGGAGCAGTACGTC.

The chain links TRBV9 to TRBJ2-1, with 8 bases aligning to TRBD2. Looked up from germline, CDR1 is SGDLS and CDR2 is YYNGEE. This CDR3 contains 17 residues. Germline trimming cut 0 bases from V and 6 bases from J; bases unmatched to any gene: 11. CDR3 protein: CASSVAAGGLTGNEQFF. CDR3 DNA sequence: TGTGCCAGCAGCGTAGCGGCGGGGGGCCTGACGGGCAATGAGCAGTTCTTC.